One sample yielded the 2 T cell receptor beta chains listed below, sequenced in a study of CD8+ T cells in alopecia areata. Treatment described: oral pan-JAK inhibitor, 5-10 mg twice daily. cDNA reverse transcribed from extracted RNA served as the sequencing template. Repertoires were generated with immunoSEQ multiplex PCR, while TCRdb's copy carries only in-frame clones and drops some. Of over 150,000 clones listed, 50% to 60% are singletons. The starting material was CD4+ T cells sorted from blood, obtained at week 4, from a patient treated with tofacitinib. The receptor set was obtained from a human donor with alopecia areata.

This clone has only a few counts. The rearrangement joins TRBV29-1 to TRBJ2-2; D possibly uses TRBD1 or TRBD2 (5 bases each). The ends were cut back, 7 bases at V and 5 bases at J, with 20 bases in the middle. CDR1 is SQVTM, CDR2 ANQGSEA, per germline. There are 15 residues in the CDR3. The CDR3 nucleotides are TGCAGCGCCCGGGACCCCGGGGCGTTGACCGGGGAGCTGTTTTTT. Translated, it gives CSARDPGALTGELFF.

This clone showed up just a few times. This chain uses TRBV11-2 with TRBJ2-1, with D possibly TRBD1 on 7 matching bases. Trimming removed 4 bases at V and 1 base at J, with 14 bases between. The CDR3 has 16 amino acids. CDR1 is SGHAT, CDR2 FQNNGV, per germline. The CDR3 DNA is TGTGCCAGCAGCTCAGGGGGGCGGATATCCTACAATGAGCAGTTCTTC. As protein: CASSSGGRISYNEQFF.